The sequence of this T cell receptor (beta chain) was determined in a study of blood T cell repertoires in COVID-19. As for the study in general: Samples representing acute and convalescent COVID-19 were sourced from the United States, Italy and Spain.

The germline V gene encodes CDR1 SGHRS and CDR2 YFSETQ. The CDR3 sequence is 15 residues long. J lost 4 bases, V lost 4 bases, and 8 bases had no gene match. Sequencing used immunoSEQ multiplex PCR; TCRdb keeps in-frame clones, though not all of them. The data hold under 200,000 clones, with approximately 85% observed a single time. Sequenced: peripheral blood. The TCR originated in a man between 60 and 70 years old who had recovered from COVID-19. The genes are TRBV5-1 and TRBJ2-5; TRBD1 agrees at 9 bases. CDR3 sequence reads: CASSSTGGQGETQYF. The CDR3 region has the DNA TGCGCCAGCAGCAGTACAGGGGGCCAGGGAGAGACCCAGTACTTC.